The rows below give T cell receptor beta chains drawn from one sample of a study of CD8+ T cells in alopecia areata. Some clones are missing from TCRdb's copy, which holds only in-frame ones; the method was immunoSEQ multiplex PCR. The sample shows about 180,000 clones, approximately 56% of them seen only once. The sample here was CD4+ T cells sorted from blood, taken at week 0. Receptors were obtained from a human donor with alopecia areata. Both conserved end residues are part of each CDR3. A D gene is named only where the DNA matches it firmly. Clone size is shown for a subset of rows, as once, few, many or a class of expanded clone.

-,TRBV19,TRBJ2-5,few,TGTGCCAGTAGACAATACGGTGGGGTGGAGACCCAGTACTTC,CASRQYGGVETQYF
-,TRBV10-3,TRBJ2-5,once,TGTGCCATCAGTGAGTCTACGGCCTATACCGTCTCGGTCCAGTACTTC,CAISESTAYTVSVQYF
-,TRBV2,TRBJ2-4,-,TGTGCCAGCAGAGGTCAGAGGGAGAACATTCAGTACTTC,CASRGQRENIQYF
TRBD2,TRBV11-2,TRBJ2-5,-,TGTGCCAGCAGCCTAAGGGGCGGGAGTTTGGCAGAGACCCAGTACTTC,CASSLRGGSLAETQYF
-,TRBV19,TRBJ1-5,few,TGTGCCAGTAGTATACTCCAATGGGAGGGGCTCCTCAATCAGCCCCAGCATTTT,CASSILQWEGLLNQPQHF
TRBD2,TRBV7-2,TRBJ2-1,-,TGTGCCAGCAGCGTGAGTGGGACTACCTACAATGAGCAGTTCTTC,CASSVSGTTYNEQFF
-,TRBV15,TRBJ1-6,-,TGTGCCACCAGCAGAGCCCGTAGGTCCCCCCTCCACTTT,CATSRARRSPLHF
-,TRBV7-3,TRBJ2-3,-,TGTGCCAGCAGTTCCCGGACGGTGGGAGATACGCAGTATTTT,CASSSRTVGDTQYF
TRBD2,TRBV30,TRBJ2-5,once,TGTGCCTGGACTAGCGGACAAGAGACCCAGTACTTC,CAWTSGQETQYF
TRBD2,TRBV30,TRBJ2-3,few,TGTGCCTGGAGTGTAGCTAGCGGGGTCGGAGATACGCAGTATTTT,CAWSVASGVGDTQYF
-,TRBV29-1,TRBJ2-5,few,TGCAGCGTTGATAGCCAAGAGACCCAGTACTTC,CSVDSQETQYF
-,TRBV5-7,TRBJ2-7,-,TGTGCCAGCAAAGGAGGACCTGCCTACGAGCAGTACTTC,CASKGGPAYEQYF
-,TRBV28,TRBJ1-2,-,TGTGCCAGCACAGCAGGGTTGTATGGCTACACCTTC,CASTAGLYGYTF